These 27 T cell receptor beta chains share one sample of origin, sequenced in a study of lymphopenia after photon versus proton radiotherapy. Method: immunoSEQ multiplex PCR; TCRdb's copy keeps in-frame clones and lacks some. This sample carries around 29,000 clones, just under 90% of them seen once, and the ten largest clones take around 50%. The starting material was peripheral blood, obtained from a patient treated with proton-based radiotherapy. The receptors were sampled from a woman aged 55-69 years with cholangiocarcinoma. Some clones in this sample may be carry-over from other donors' samples.

The CDR3, as DNA: TGTGCCAGCAGCTTGGCGGACGGCTCCTACGAGCAGTACTTC. Translation gives CASSLADGSYEQYF. The genes are TRBV7-8 and TRBJ2-7; D unclear. The CDR3 is made up of 14 amino acids. The V and J ends lost 3 bases and 0 bases respectively, with 9 bases between them. Germline V gives CDR1 SGHVS, CDR2 FQNEAQ. The full variable domain, with the rest looked up from reference TRBV7-8 and TRBJ2-7, is GAGVSQSPRYKVAKRGQDVALRCDPISGHVSLFWYQQALGQGPEFLTYFQNEAQLDKSGLPSDRFFAERPEGSVSTLKIQRTQQEDSAVYLCASSLADGSYEQYFGPGTRLTVT.

The chain has TRBV6-5 and TRBJ2-7, with D possibly matching TRBD2 (6 bases). The V end lost 5 bases, the J end lost 6 bases, and 17 bases lay between the germline ends. From germline, CDR1 is MNHEY and CDR2 SVGAGI. The CDR3 is 14 amino acids. The CDR3 nucleotides are TGTGCCAGCAGTCCCGCCGGGGGTCGTCGCGAGCAGTACTTC. This encodes CASSPAGGRREQYF.

The chain carries TRBV5-1 and TRBJ2-3; 8 bases are a match to TRBD2. This CDR3 has 14 amino acids. CDR1 is SGHRS, CDR2 YFSETQ, per germline. V shed 0 bases, J shed 5 bases, and the junction held 2 bases outside the gene matches. DNA for the CDR3: TGCGCCAGCAGCTTGGCGGGGGGGCAAGATACGCAGTATTTT. Translated: CASSLAGGQDTQYF.

The chain couples TRBV5-1 to TRBJ1-5; D is unresolved. The germline CDR1 and CDR2 sequences are SGHRS and YFSETQ. The CDR3 length is 13 residues. Trimming removed 0 bases at V and 6 bases at J, with 7 bases between. The CDR3 reads CASSLDFSQPQHF. The CDR3 DNA follows: TGCGCCAGCAGCTTGGATTTTTCTCAGCCCCAGCATTTT.

The chain has TRBV5-1 and TRBJ2-1, with D perhaps matching TRBD1 (6 bases). V was trimmed by 4 bases and J by 3 bases, leaving 29 bases between them. Germline V gene sequence: CDR1 SGHRS, CDR2 YFSETQ. The CDR3 consists of 20 residues. CDR3 residues: CASSPREQGRLSVIYNEQFF. As DNA, the CDR3 is TGCGCCAGCAGCCCTCGGGAACAGGGCCGGCTGTCGGTCATCTACAATGAGCAGTTCTTC. Looking up the rest from reference TRBV5-1 and TRBJ2-1 gives the full variable domain: KAGVTQTPRYLIKTRGQQVTLSCSPISGHRSVSWYQQTPGQGLQFLFEYFSETQRNKGNFPGRFSGRQFSNSRSEMNVSTLELGDSALYLCASSPREQGRLSVIYNEQFFGPGTRLTVL.

The chain is built from TRBV6-5 and TRBJ2-2; 7 positions agree with TRBD1. V shed 2 bases, J shed 5 bases, and the junction held 2 bases outside the gene matches. Looked up from germline, CDR1 is MNHEY and CDR2 is SVGAGI. The CDR3 totals 14 residues. DNA for the CDR3: TGTGCCAGCAGTTACCACAGGGGAACCGGGGAGCTGTTTTTT. Protein product: CASSYHRGTGELFF.

A single count supports this clone. The chain carries TRBV27 and TRBJ1-1, with D uncertain. The germline V and J ends were trimmed by 5 bases and 11 bases, with 18 bases remaining between them. This CDR3 is built from 13 residues. Per germline, CDR1 MNHEY and CDR2 SMNVEV (reference sequence). CDR3 in DNA: TGTGCCAGCAGTCCCCTGGTCCGCTCTCGGGCTTTCTTT. This translates into CASSPLVRSRAFF.

V usage is TRBV5-1 and J usage is TRBJ2-7; no firm D call. The CDR3 extends over 11 amino acids. The V end was cut by 0 bases, the J end by 5 bases, with 3 bases between. In germline, CDR1 is SGHRS, CDR2 YFSETQ. CDR3 in amino acids: CASSLENEQYF. The CDR3 DNA sequence: TGCGCCAGCAGCTTGGAGAACGAGCAGTACTTC.

The chain uses TRBV5-5 and TRBJ2-2; 8 bases map to TRBD1. Trimming took 1 base from V and 1 from J; bases not matched to a gene: 3. The CDR3 runs 16 residues. Germline CDR1 is SGHKS and CDR2 is YYEKEE (reference sequence). The CDR3 DNA reads as TGTGCCAGCAGCTTGATAGGGACAGGGAACACCGGGGAGCTGTTTTTT. Amino acid sequence: CASSLIGTGNTGELFF.

The V and J genes are TRBV15 and TRBJ2-1; tentative D call: TRBD2 (5 bases). The germline V gene has CDR1 LNHNV and CDR2 YYDKDF (reference sequence). This CDR3 contains 13 residues. V gave up 6 bases and J gave up 5 bases, with 11 bases separating them. CDR3: CATRGWTHNEQFF. The CDR3 DNA follows: TGTGCCACCAGAGGGTGGACTCACAATGAGCAGTTCTTC.

The chain employs TRBV5-6 and TRBJ1-2; a weak D match, TRBD1 (5 bases). The CDR3 length is 13 residues. Trimming left V 4 bases short and J 8 bases short, with 15 bases between. Germline CDR1 SGHDT, CDR2 YYEEEE. The CDR3 loop reads CASSHRLSPGYTF. The CDR3 nucleotides read TGTGCCAGCAGCCACAGGCTTTCCCCCGGCTACACCTTC.

This chain uses TRBV10-2 with TRBJ2-7; 8 bases agree with TRBD2. The V gene end was trimmed by 7 bases and the J gene end by 1 base; junction bases not matched to a gene: 9. This CDR3 is built from 15 residues. Germline CDR1 and CDR2: WSHSY and SAAADI. The CDR3 DNA follows: TGCGCCAGCAAACCGAGCGGGAGTAGATCCTACGAGCAGTACTTC. Residues: CASKPSGSRSYEQYF.

This clone occurred once. V and J are TRBV9 and TRBJ2-6, with D uncertain. The CDR3 spans 17 residues. The V and J ends lost 0 bases and 1 base respectively, with 11 bases between them. Germline V gene lookup returns CDR1 SGDLS and CDR2 YYNGEE. The CDR3 here is CASSVGLATSGANVLTF. DNA of the CDR3: TGTGCCAGCAGCGTAGGCCTCGCGACGTCTGGGGCCAACGTCCTGACTTTC.

The V and J genes are TRBV4-3 and TRBJ1-2, with a possible D match to TRBD1 (5 bases). Trimming took 6 bases from V and 7 from J, leaving 24 bases between them. The CDR3 is 16 amino acids. CDR1 and CDR2 from the germline V gene are LGHNA and YSLEER. Here the CDR3 reads CASSLLRDLEVSGYTF. CDR3 sequence (DNA): TGCGCCAGCAGTTTACTCCGGGACCTAGAAGTCAGTGGCTACACCTTC.

The chain combines TRBV5-6 with TRBJ1-1; D uncertain. V gave up 5 bases and J gave up 0 bases, with 11 bases separating them. Germline V lookup: CDR1 SGHDT, CDR2 YYEEEE. The CDR3 runs 14 residues. As DNA, the CDR3 is TGTGCCAGCAGGGCCAGAGACATGAACACTGAAGCTTTCTTT. This encodes CASRARDMNTEAFF.

The genes are TRBV7-2 and TRBJ2-5; 12 bases align to TRBD2. CDR1 is SGHTA, CDR2 FQGNSA, per germline. This CDR3 has 18 residues. The trim removed 5 bases at V and 5 bases at J, leaving 15 bases unmatched. CDR3 protein: CASSDQPTSGGPGETQYF. CDR3 nucleotides: TGTGCCAGCAGCGATCAACCGACTAGCGGGGGCCCCGGGGAGACCCAGTACTTC.

The chain is built from TRBV14 and TRBJ2-2; D call uncertain. Between the trimmed V and J ends, which lost 0 bases and 7 bases, there was a span of 9 bases. The CDR3 contains 14 residues. CDR1 is SGHDN and CDR2 is FVKESK in the germline V gene. The DNA of the CDR3 is TGTGCCAGCAGCCAAGATTCAGAGTACGGGGAGCTGTTTTTT. It specifies CASSQDSEYGELFF.

This clone was found a few times. The chain couples TRBV4-3 to TRBJ1-2; 11 nucleotides agree with TRBD1. There are 15 residues in the CDR3. Trimming cost V 2 bases and J 5 bases; bases outside gene matches: 4. CDR1 is LGHNA, CDR2 YSLEER, per germline. CDR3: CASSQHWDRGYGYTF. Written as DNA, the CDR3 is TGCGCCAGCAGCCAACACTGGGACAGGGGGTATGGCTACACCTTC.

As DNA, the CDR3 is TGTGCCAGCAGCCTCGACAGGCCCTACGAGCAGTACTTC. Translating it yields CASSLDRPYEQYF. This chain joins TRBV5-6 and TRBJ2-7, with D possibly being TRBD1 (6 bases). Per the germline V gene, CDR1 is SGHDT and CDR2 is YYEEEE. This CDR3 is 13 amino acids long. The V and J ends lost 4 bases and 2 bases respectively, with 10 bases between them. The full variable domain, with the rest looked up from reference TRBV5-6 and TRBJ2-7, is DAGVTQSPTHLIKTRGQQVTLRCSPKSGHDTVSWYQQALGQGPQFIFQYYEEEERQRGNFPDRFSGHQFPNYSSELNVNALLLGDSALYLCASSLDRPYEQYFGPGTRLTVT.

This clone has just one count. This chain links TRBV15 with TRBJ2-6; the D gene could be TRBD1 or TRBD2 (6 bases each). Trimming removed 8 bases at V and 4 bases at J, with 18 bases between. CDR3 length: 16 amino acids. Germline loops: CDR1 LNHNV, CDR2 YYDKDF (reference sequence). The CDR3 coding sequence is TGTGCCACCGCCGACCCGGGGGCGGAAGGGGCCAACGTCCTGACTTTC. Protein product: CATADPGAEGANVLTF. The whole variable domain, remainder taken from reference TRBV15 and TRBJ2-6, is DAMVIQNPRYQVTQFGKPVTLSCSQTLNHNVMYWYQQKSSQAPKLLFHYYDKDFNNEADTPDNFQSRRPNTSFCFLDIRSPGLGDTAMYLCATADPGAEGANVLTFGAGSRLTVL.

This rearrangement joins TRBV19 to TRBJ2-7; D might be TRBD1 (5 bases). CDR3 length equals 13 residues. Germline CDR1 is LNHDA and CDR2 is SQIVND (reference sequence). V was pared by 5 bases and J by 4 bases, with 12 bases between. The CDR3 region has the DNA TGTGCCAGTAGTGGTGGCAGGGTTTACGAGCAGTACTTC. Protein product: CASSGGRVYEQYF.

The chain links TRBV2 to TRBJ2-3, with D possibly called TRBD1 or TRBD2 (6 bases each). The CDR3 is 14 amino acids. Between the trimmed V and J ends, which lost 7 bases and 0 bases, there was a span of 11 bases. Germline V gene data show CDR1 as SNHLY and CDR2 as FYNNEI. The CDR3 DNA reads as TGTGCCAGCAAGGGGGGTGCGAGCACAGATACGCAGTATTTT. Encoded protein: CASKGGASTDTQYF.

This clone has a handful of counts. The chain links TRBV12-5 to TRBJ2-3, with TRBD2 matching over 10 bases. V gave up 5 bases and J gave up 6 bases; unmatched junction bases: 14. The CDR3 covers 17 residues. CDR1 is LGHNT and CDR2 is FRNRAP in the germline V gene. This chain's CDR3 is CASGPAPSSGGPDTQYF. The DNA for the CDR3 is TGTGCTAGTGGTCCGGCCCCATCTAGCGGGGGCCCCGATACGCAGTATTTT.

The gene calls are TRBV29-1 and TRBJ1-5; D gene uncertain. V shed 4 bases and J shed 0 bases, with 10 bases lying between them. Germline V gene data show CDR1 as SQVTM and CDR2 as ANQGSEA. The CDR3 extends over 14 amino acids. CDR3 DNA sequence: TGCAGCGTTGCCGCGGGAGGTAGCAATCAGCCCCAGCATTTT. This gives the protein CSVAAGGSNQPQHF.

This clone appeared a few times. The chain has TRBV27 and TRBJ1-6, with TRBD1 identical over 7 bases. The CDR3 has 12 amino acids. Unmatched junction bases numbered 7, after V lost 6 bases and J lost 14 bases. Germline CDR1 reads MNHEY; CDR2 reads SMNVEV (reference sequence). The CDR3 protein is CASRGNRGTLHF. CDR3 DNA sequence: TGTGCCAGCAGGGGAAACAGGGGAACCCTCCACTTT.

This chain uses TRBV30 with TRBJ1-5, with D hard to call. CDR1 is GTSNPN, CDR2 SVGIG, per germline (reference sequence). The CDR3 sequence is 12 residues long. V dropped 5 bases and J dropped 7 bases, with 12 bases sitting between them. The CDR3 loop reads CAWGEGGQPQHF. CDR3 DNA sequence: TGTGCCTGGGGGGAGGGCGGCCAGCCCCAGCATTTT. The complete variable domain, with remaining parts taken from reference TRBV30 and TRBJ1-5, reads SQTIHQWPATLVQPVGSPLSLECTVEGTSNPNLYWYRQAAGRGLQLLFYSVGIGQISSEVPQNLSASRPQDRQFILSSKKLLLSDSGFYLCAWGEGGQPQHFGDGTRLSIL.

V usage is TRBV9 and J usage is TRBJ2-3; a weak D match, TRBD2 (6 bases). With 0 bases removed from V and 2 bases from J, the gap between germline ends came to 10 bases. The CDR3 consists of 15 residues. Germline assignment: CDR1 SGDLS and CDR2 YYNGEE. The CDR3 sequence: CASSVVAGSTDTQYF. The CDR3 DNA follows: TGTGCCAGCAGCGTAGTGGCGGGGTCCACAGATACGCAGTATTTT.